This T cell receptor (beta chain) was captured in a study of post-analysis software for immune sequencing data. Study-wide context: Both relapsing-remitting and secondary progressive multiple sclerosis featured among the disease courses, as did progressive-relapsing multiple sclerosis. Whole-study results and caveats: Significantly lower normalized Chao1 diversity was found in patients with multiple sclerosis relative to controls. Pronounced co-clustering by F measure was evident among identically batched samples.

Built from TCR beta cDNA, the libraries had unique molecular identifiers in them. T cells numbering about 0.9 to 10 million yielded cDNA molecules that totaled roughly 500,000. MiXCR, run by TCRdb on the PCR reads, gives a single entry per CDR3 protein. The table records 700,000 to 900,000 distinct CDR3 sequences, 46% of them present only once. Comments on this clonotype: Its antigen is undetermined.

The clonotype comes from a girl between 5 and 17 years old with multiple sclerosis. Material for sequencing was blood.

For the CDR3, the DNA is TGTGCCAGCAGTTCTAGGCTAGCGGGAAACGAGCAGTACTTC. Translation gives CASSSRLAGNEQYF. The chain is built from TRBV12-3 or TRBV12-4 and TRBJ2-4; 9 bases map to TRBD2. The J call may be mistaken, given a closer DNA end match to TRBJ2-7. The CDR3 totals 14 residues.